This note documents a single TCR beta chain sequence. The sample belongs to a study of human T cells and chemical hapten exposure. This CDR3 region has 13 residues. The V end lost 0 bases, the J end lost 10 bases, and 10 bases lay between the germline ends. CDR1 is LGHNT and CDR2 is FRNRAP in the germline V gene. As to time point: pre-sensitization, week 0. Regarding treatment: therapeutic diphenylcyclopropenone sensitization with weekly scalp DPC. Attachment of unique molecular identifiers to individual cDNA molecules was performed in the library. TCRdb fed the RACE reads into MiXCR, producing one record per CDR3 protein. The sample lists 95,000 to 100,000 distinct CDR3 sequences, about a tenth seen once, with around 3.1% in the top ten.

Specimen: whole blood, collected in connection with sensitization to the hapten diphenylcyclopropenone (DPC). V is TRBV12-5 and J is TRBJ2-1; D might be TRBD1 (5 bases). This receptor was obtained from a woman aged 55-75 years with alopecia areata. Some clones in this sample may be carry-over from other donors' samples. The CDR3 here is CASGLVDKGEQFF. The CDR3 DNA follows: TGTGCTAGTGGTTTGGTGGACAAGGGGGAGCAGTTCTTC.